The 24 T cell receptor beta chains given below trace back to one sample, sequenced in a study of identical twins. TCRdb re-called the 5' RACE reads through MiXCR, storing one row per CDR3 protein. The profile shows around 340,000 distinct CDR3 sequences, about 12% of them singletons. This same sample was also part of a study on yellow fever vaccine responses in identical twins.

The sequenced sample was CD8+ T cells sorted from blood. The source of these receptors is a woman aged 18 to 35 in good health.

This clonotype has more than one count but fewer than ten. The rearrangement joins TRBV9 to TRBJ2-7; 11 bases agree with TRBD2. CDR3 length equals 15 residues. The junction had 3 bases not matched to a gene; V was cut back by 2 bases and J by 2 bases. Germline CDR1 reads SGDLS; CDR2 reads YYNGEE. CDR3: CASSVTSGSPYEQYF. As DNA, the CDR3 is TGTGCCAGCAGCGTTACTAGCGGGAGTCCCTACGAGCAGTACTTC.

This clonotype was detected only a few times. This chain joins TRBV12-3 or TRBV12-4 and TRBJ2-3; D is perhaps TRBD2 (6 bases). Trimming removed 5 bases from V and 0 bases from J, with 15 bases in between. The CDR3 runs to 16 residues. The CDR3 nucleotides are TGTGCCAGCAGTCTCCGGGACTCCCCTAGCACAGATACGCAGTATTTT. It codes for CASSLRDSPSTDTQYF.

Concerning this clonotype itself: At one end, the junction sequence differs from germline, possibly due to a read error. This sequence joins TRBV2 and TRBJ2-5; D might be TRBD1 (5 bases). Germline V gene lookup returns CDR1 SNHLY and CDR2 FYNNEI. The CDR3 is made up of 13 amino acids. The CDR3 spells CASSGLEEARGGF. CDR3 coding DNA: TGTGCCAGCAGTGGCCTGGAAGAGGCTAGGGGTGGCTTC.

V and J are TRBV14 and TRBJ2-1; no reliable D call. Germline-derived CDR1 and CDR2 are SGHDN and FVKESK. The CDR3 consists of 13 residues. Between the trimmed V and J ends, which lost 3 bases and 1 base, there was a span of 4 bases. CDR3 region: CASSQMSYNEQFF. The CDR3 nucleotides are TGTGCCAGCAGCCAGATGTCCTACAATGAGCAGTTCTTC.

Many counts were recorded for this clonotype. The J gene is TRBJ2-2, the V gene TRBV7-2; D uncertain. CDR3 length: 15 amino acids. The germline V gene encodes CDR1 SGHTA and CDR2 FQGNSA. The V end was cut by 5 bases, the J end by 1 base, with 11 bases between. The CDR3, as DNA: TGTGCCAGCAGCCCCATTGACTGGAACACCGGGGAGCTGTTTTTT. Protein product: CASSPIDWNTGELFF.

The CDR3 reads CASSLSPTTNTEAFF. CDR3 sequence (DNA): TGTGCCAGCAGTTTATCCCCTACCACGAACACTGAAGCTTTCTTT. The genes are TRBV27 and TRBJ1-1; D is ambiguous. The CDR3 runs 15 residues. Germline values: CDR1 MNHEY, CDR2 SMNVEV (reference sequence). V dropped 0 bases and J dropped 1 base, with 9 bases sitting between them.

This clonotype was detected only a few times. The chain employs TRBV10-1 and TRBJ2-1; the D is unclear. V lost 2 bases and J 4 bases, leaving 6 bases between the germline ends. From germline, CDR1 is WNHNN and CDR2 SYGVQD (reference sequence). This CDR3 is built from 13 residues. CDR3 region: CASSEMTYNEQFF. Here the CDR3 DNA reads TGCGCCAGCAGTGAGATGACTTACAATGAGCAGTTCTTC.

This rearrangement joins TRBV2 to TRBJ1-4; unclear D gene. V lost 3 bases and J lost 0, with 2 bases in between. Looked up from germline, CDR1 is SNHLY and CDR2 is FYNNEI. This CDR3 is built from 13 residues. The CDR3 region has the DNA TGTGCCAGCAGTGAGACAACTAATGAAAAACTGTTTTTT. It yields the protein CASSETTNEKLFF.

In its sample, this clonotype was seen a few times. The chain uses TRBV11-1 and TRBJ2-1, with D hard to call. Germline CDR1 and CDR2: SGHAT and FQDESV (reference sequence). Trimming took 1 base from V and 4 from J, leaving 5 bases between them. The length of the CDR3 is 13 residues. The CDR3 coding sequence is TGTGCCAGCAGCTTAGAGCCTTACAATGAGCAGTTCTTC. Amino acids: CASSLEPYNEQFF. The variable domain in full, completed from reference TRBV11-1 and TRBJ2-1, reads EAEVAQSPRYKITEKSQAVAFWCDPISGHATLYWYRQILGQGPELLVQFQDESVVDDSQLPKDRFSAERLKGVDSTLKIQPAELGDSAMYLCASSLEPYNEQFFGPGTRLTVL.

This clonotype was detected many times. The chain has TRBV6-5 and TRBJ2-2; TRBD2 is a possible D gene (6 bases). CDR3 size: 15 residues. CDR1 and CDR2 from the germline V gene are MNHEY and SVGAGI. Trimming left V 6 bases short and J 4 bases short, with 15 bases between. The CDR3 protein is CASSYGGEVTGELFF. CDR3 nucleotides: TGTGCCAGCAGCTACGGAGGGGAGGTCACCGGGGAGCTGTTTTTT.

This clonotype has more than one count but fewer than ten. V usage is TRBV5-1 and J usage is TRBJ2-3; D ambiguous. Germline V CDR1 and CDR2: SGHRS, YFSETQ. V gave up 0 bases and J gave up 3 bases, with 11 bases separating them. The CDR3 has 15 amino acids. Here the CDR3 DNA reads TGCGCCAGCAGCTTGGTTGGGTTTGGGACAGATACGCAGTATTTT. Translation: CASSLVGFGTDTQYF.

This clonotype was counted ten times or more. The chain has TRBV4-1 and TRBJ1-6, with D perhaps matching TRBD1 (5 bases). There are 14 residues in the CDR3. Germline V lookup: CDR1 MGHRA, CDR2 YSYEKL. V was clipped by 3 bases and J by 13 bases, with 16 bases between them. The CDR3 spells CASSQGVGGMPLHF. In nucleotides, the CDR3 is TGCGCCAGCAGCCAGGGGGTAGGTGGTATGCCCCTCCACTTT.

This clonotype has a handful of counts. V and J are TRBV11-2 and TRBJ2-7; D gene ambiguous. This CDR3 is built from 13 residues. Trimming took 5 bases from V and 0 from J, leaving 8 bases between them. Germline V gives CDR1 SGHAT, CDR2 FQNNGV. CDR3 region: CASSPDNSYEQYF. DNA of the CDR3: TGTGCCAGCAGCCCCGACAACTCCTACGAGCAGTACTTC.

This clonotype has a handful of counts. The chain links TRBV14 to TRBJ2-3; no definite D call. The germline V gene encodes CDR1 SGHDN and CDR2 FVKESK. V gave up 0 bases and J gave up 4 bases, with 14 bases separating them. The CDR3 spans 16 residues. CDR3 DNA sequence: TGTGCCAGCAGCCAAGATCGAAGCACTCCTCCAGATACGCAGTATTTT. Its protein is CASSQDRSTPPDTQYF.

V and J are TRBV2 and TRBJ2-3; D is possibly TRBD1 (6 bases). The germline V gene encodes CDR1 SNHLY and CDR2 FYNNEI. V lost 1 base and J 4 bases, leaving 12 bases between the germline ends. The CDR3 runs 15 residues. The CDR3 here is CASSEGWGPPDTQYF. CDR3 coding DNA: TGTGCCAGCAGTGAAGGGTGGGGGCCACCAGATACGCAGTATTTT.

This clonotype has a count of ten or more. The genes are TRBV4-1 and TRBJ2-2; D uncertain. From germline, CDR1 is MGHRA and CDR2 YSYEKL. The ends were cut back, 1 base at V and 4 bases at J, with 10 bases in the middle. The CDR3 covers 15 residues. The CDR3 sequence is CASSQGTWGTGELFF. CDR3 coding DNA: TGCGCCAGCAGCCAAGGGACCTGGGGCACCGGGGAGCTGTTTTTT.

This rearrangement joins TRBV2 to TRBJ1-4; D possibly corresponds to TRBD1 (6 bases). V was shortened by 6 bases and J by 8 bases, with 16 bases between the two germline ends. This CDR3 spans 14 amino acids. Germline V CDR1 and CDR2: SNHLY, FYNNEI. In nucleotides, the CDR3 is TGTGCCAGCAGCGACACAGGGCTGGAGGAAAAACTGTTTTTT. It codes for CASSDTGLEEKLFF.

In this sample, this clonotype turned up many times. The rearrangement uses TRBV12-3 or TRBV12-4 and TRBJ1-2, with TRBD1 matching 10 bases. The CDR3 has 14 amino acids. J gave up 8 bases and V 6 bases, and 9 bases lay outside the gene matches. In nucleotides, the CDR3 is TGTGCCAGCAGCTATGCCGGGACAGGGGACGGCTACACCTTC. This sequence encodes CASSYAGTGDGYTF.

This clonotype was detected only a few times. The chain has TRBV6-1 and TRBJ1-5; D is perhaps TRBD1 (5 bases). V was pared by 7 bases and J by 6 bases, with 13 bases between. The CDR3 spans 13 residues. Germline-derived CDR1 and CDR2 are MNHNS and SASEGT. The CDR3 here is CASTDWGGQPQHF. The DNA for the CDR3 is TGTGCCAGCACCGACTGGGGGGGTCAGCCCCAGCATTTT.

The chain couples TRBV7-3 to TRBJ2-1; perhaps TRBD1 as D (6 bases). Trimming cost V 2 bases and J 5 bases, with 16 bases left between them. This CDR3 is 16 amino acids long. Germline V gene lookup returns CDR1 SGHTA and CDR2 FQGTGA. CDR3 loop: CASSLVRTAEHNEQFF. The CDR3 DNA follows: TGTGCCAGCAGCTTAGTTAGGACAGCGGAACACAATGAGCAGTTCTTC.

This clonotype was found a few times. This chain links TRBV20-1 with TRBJ2-5; TRBD2 matches at 9 bases. Germline V gene data show CDR1 as DFQATT and CDR2 as SNEGSKA (reference sequence). The length of the CDR3 is 17 residues. J lost 4 bases, V lost 0 bases, and 12 bases had no gene match. CDR3 bases: TGCAGTGCTAGAGATCCTGCGGGGGGGCGGTTAGGAGAGACCCAGTACTTC. This translates into CSARDPAGGRLGETQYF.

This clonotype was counted a few times. The chain employs TRBV10-2 and TRBJ2-7; TRBD1 aligns across 8 bases. Germline lookup yields CDR1 WSHSY and CDR2 SAAADI. After removal of 8 bases from V and 1 base from J, the junction contained 10 bases not matched to a gene. CDR3 length: 15 residues. The CDR3: CASLAGGSRSYEQYF. As DNA, the CDR3 is TGCGCCAGCTTGGCAGGGGGCTCCCGATCCTACGAGCAGTACTTC.

V usage is TRBV5-1 and J usage is TRBJ2-2, with TRBD1 identical over 10 bases. The CDR3 spans 16 residues. Losses at the gene ends were 4 bases for V and 3 bases for J; bases not matched to a gene: 6. Germline CDR1 is SGHRS and CDR2 is YFSETQ. CDR3 in amino acids: CASSMAGTGDTGELFF. The CDR3 nucleotides are TGCGCCAGCAGCATGGCCGGGACAGGGGACACCGGGGAGCTGTTTTTT.

V gene TRBV5-1 combines with J gene TRBJ2-3; the match to TRBD2 covers 10 bases. CDR3 size: 15 residues. Germline V gene data show CDR1 as SGHRS and CDR2 as YFSETQ. V was pared by 2 bases and J by 5 bases, with 5 bases of the junction left unmatched. The CDR3 coding sequence is TGCGCCAGCAGCTTAAGCGGGAGGGGAATAGATACGCAGTATTTT. Translation: CASSLSGRGIDTQYF.